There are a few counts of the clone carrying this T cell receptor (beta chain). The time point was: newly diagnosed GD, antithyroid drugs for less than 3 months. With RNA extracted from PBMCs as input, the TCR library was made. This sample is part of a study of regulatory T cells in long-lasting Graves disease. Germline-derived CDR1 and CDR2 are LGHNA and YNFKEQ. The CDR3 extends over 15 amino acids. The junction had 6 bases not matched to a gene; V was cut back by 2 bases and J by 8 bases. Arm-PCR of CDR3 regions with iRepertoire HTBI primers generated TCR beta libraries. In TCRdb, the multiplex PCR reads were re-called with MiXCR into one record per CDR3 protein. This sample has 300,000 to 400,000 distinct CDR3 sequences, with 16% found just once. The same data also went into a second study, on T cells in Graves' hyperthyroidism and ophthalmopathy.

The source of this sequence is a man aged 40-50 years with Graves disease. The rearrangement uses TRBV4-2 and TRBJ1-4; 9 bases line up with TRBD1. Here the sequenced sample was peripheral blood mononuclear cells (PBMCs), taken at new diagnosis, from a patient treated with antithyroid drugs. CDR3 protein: CASSQTGTGLEKLFF. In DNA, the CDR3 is TGTGCCAGCAGCCAAACCGGGACAGGGTTGGAAAAACTGTTTTTT.